A single sample is the source of the 23 T cell receptor beta chains below, sequenced in a study of tumor-infiltrating lymphocytes in primary liver carcinoma. From unsorted bulk tissue weighing about 20-31 mg, DNA and RNA were co-extracted. Starting from 500 ng of total RNA, TCR beta cDNA was produced with a primer in the constant region. ARM-PCR, slightly modified, supplied the TCR beta libraries through three nested multiplex PCR rounds. For roughly 11 cycles apiece, the opening two PCR rounds ran with TRBV1-TRBV30 forward primers and a C-beta reverse primer. TCRdb re-called the multiplex PCR reads through MiXCR, storing one row per CDR3 protein. Of under 130,000 distinct CDR3 sequences detected, roughly 80% appear once; the ten largest clones hold under 25%. The sequencing input was liver tumor tissue from sampling region 3. Sample subset: tumor region T3, left-lateral pole. The receptors here all came from a man aged 40-55 years with primary liver carcinoma and hepatitis B virus infection.

This chain links TRBV20-1 with TRBJ2-5; 7 bases are a match to TRBD1. This CDR3 region has 13 residues. The germline V gene encodes CDR1 DFQATT and CDR2 SNEGSKA (reference sequence). Trimming at V came to 3 bases and at J to 3 bases, leaving 4 bases not matched to a gene. CDR3 sequence (DNA): TGCAGTGCTAGTAGGGGGCTCGAAGAGACCCAGTACTTC. It codes for CSASRGLEETQYF.

There are many counts of this clonotype. The chain combines TRBV29-1 with TRBJ1-1; no clear D. The germline gives CDR1 SQVTM, CDR2 ANQGSEA. The CDR3 loop spans 12 amino acids. The V end lost 5 bases, the J end lost 2 bases, and 9 bases lay between the germline ends. CDR3 sequence (DNA): TGCAGCGTTAGACCTTCAAACACTGAAGCTTTCTTT. This sequence encodes CSVRPSNTEAFF.

Worth noting for this clonotype: A much more abundant neighbour one base away suggests this may be a read error. J is TRBJ2-7 and V is TRBV4-2, with D hard to call. The CDR3 is 14 amino acids. The V and J ends lost 1 base and 7 bases respectively, with 14 bases between them. Germline V gene lookup returns CDR1 LGHNA and CDR2 YNFKEQ. The CDR3 sequence: CASSQGNTVREQYF. The CDR3 DNA follows: TGTGCCAGCAGCCAAGGAAATACCGTCAGGGAGCAGTACTTC.

With regard to this clonotype: A read error may account for a junction end that differs from germline. In DNA, the CDR3 is TGCAGCGTTGGGACTAGCGCGGCGAACAGCGGGGACCTGTTGTTT. Translation gives CSVGTSAANSGDLLF. The V and J genes are TRBV29-1 and TRBJ2-2, with 9 bases fitting TRBD2. CDR1 is SQVTM and CDR2 is ANQGSEA in the germline V gene. This CDR3 contains 15 residues.

Notes on this clonotype: A read error may account for a junction end that differs from germline. The chain uses TRBV6-2 or TRBV6-3 and TRBJ1-1; D is perhaps TRBD1 (5 bases). The CDR3 is 11 amino acids. Germline values: CDR1 MNHEY, CDR2 SVGEGT. The CDR3: CASSSAGPTLF. Written as DNA, the CDR3 is TGTGCCAGCAGTTCGGCAGGGCCGACTCTTTTT.

In regard to this clonotype: The junction departs from the called germline gene at one end, perhaps through a read error. The chain has TRBV29-1 and TRBJ2-2; 8 positions match TRBD1. This CDR3 has 16 amino acids. CDR1 SQVTM and CDR2 ANQGSEA come from the germline V gene. DNA of the CDR3: TGCAGTGTTGAAGGGTTGGACAGGGTGGGCACCGGGAAGCTGTTTTTT. This encodes CSVEGLDRVGTGKLFF.

This clonotype occurred a few times. One junction end does not reproduce the germline sequence, and a read error may be involved. The chain joins TRBV11-2 to TRBJ2-3, with TRBD1 matching over 10 bases. Germline CDR1 reads SGHAT; CDR2 reads FQNNGV. This CDR3 contains 16 residues. The CDR3 loop reads CASNPWTGGDTDTRYF. CDR3 DNA sequence: TGTGCCAGTAACCCGTGGACAGGGGGAGACACAGATACGCGGTATTTT.

A word on this clonotype: Because it lacks the conserved phenylalanine or tryptophan at the end, this CDR3 is likely a read error. The chain joins TRBV6-6 to TRBJ2-1; D not resolved. This CDR3 spans 15 amino acids. Germline CDR1 MNHNY, CDR2 SVGAGI (reference sequence). The DNA for the CDR3 is TGTGCCAGCAGTTTGTGGCACCACACCTACAATGCGCAGTTCTTA. This gives the protein CASSLWHHTYNAQFL.

CDR3 sequence reads: CASSLVVEETQYF. The CDR3 bases are TGTGCCAGCAGTTTAGTAGTGGAAGAGACCCAGTACTTC. The V call is TRBV12-3 or TRBV12-4, the J call TRBJ2-5; D not certain. Trimming removed 1 base at V and 3 bases at J, with 6 bases between. This CDR3 is 13 amino acids long.

With respect to this clonotype: Germline is not matched at one junction end, which may reflect a read error. The chain carries TRBV5-6 and TRBJ2-7; no firm D call. Germline-derived CDR1 and CDR2 are SGHDT and YYEEEE. The CDR3 extends over 15 amino acids. The CDR3 here is CASSLEGSNTGVQCF. The CDR3 DNA reads as TGTGCCAGCAGCTTGGAGGGCAGTAATACTGGCGTGCAGTGCTTC. The full variable domain, with the rest looked up from reference TRBV5-6 and TRBJ2-7, is DAGVTQSPTHLIKTRGQQVTLRCSPKSGHDTVSWYQQALGQGPQFIFQYYEEEERQRGNFPDRFSGHQFPNYSSELNVNALLLGDSALYLCASSLEGSNTGVQCFGPGTRLTVT.

This chain uses TRBV10-3 with TRBJ2-3; D is possibly TRBD1 (5 bases). CDR3 size: 14 residues. Trimming pared 4 bases from V and 6 bases from J, leaving 14 bases between. CDR1 and CDR2 (germline): ENHRY, SYGVKD. CDR3 in DNA: TGTGCCATCAGTGCAGGACAAACCCAGGATACGCAGTATTTT. It specifies CAISAGQTQDTQYF.

Turning to this clonotype: Likely a read error: the CDR3 ends without its conserved phenylalanine or tryptophan. The CDR3 DNA reads TGCAGCGTTCGGACATGCGGGGAGCTGTTTTTG. Encoded protein: CSVRTCGELFL. The chain is built from TRBV29-1 and TRBJ2-2; D might be TRBD1 (5 bases). The CDR3 is made up of 11 amino acids. Trimming cost V 5 bases and J 7 bases, with 8 bases left between them. CDR1 is SQVTM, CDR2 ANQGSEA, per germline.

This clonotype was picked up a small number of times. The germline gene is not matched at one end of the junction; a read error may be the cause. The V and J genes are TRBV14 and TRBJ2-1; TRBD1 agrees at 8 bases. The CDR3 covers 16 residues. Germline V gene lookup returns CDR1 SGHDN and CDR2 FVKESK. CDR3 coding DNA: TGTGCCAGCAGCCAACATCCGGGACAGGTGGTCAACGAGCAGCTCTTC. This translates into CASSQHPGQVVNEQLF. Together with reference TRBV14 and TRBJ2-1, the CDR3 gives the full variable domain: EAGVTQFPSHSVIEKGQTVTLRCDPISGHDNLYWYRRVMGKEIKFLLHFVKESKQDESGMPNNRFLAERTGGTYSTLKVQPAELEDSGVYFCASSQHPGQVVNEQLFGPGTRLTVL.

With respect to this clonotype: This clone may be a read error of a much larger clone one base away. The J gene is TRBJ1-2, the V gene TRBV28, with 10 bases that match TRBD1. This CDR3 is 14 amino acids long. Germline V gene sequence: CDR1 MDHEN, CDR2 SYDVKM. Here the CDR3 reads CARSSGTGAYGYTF. CDR3 DNA: TGTGCCAGGAGTTCCGGGACAGGGGCCTATGGCTACACCTTC.

The chain employs TRBV6-5 and TRBJ1-6; D gene uncertain. CDR1 and CDR2 (germline): MNHEY, SVGAGI. V was trimmed by 10 bases and J by 9 bases, leaving 22 bases between them. The length of the CDR3 is 15 residues. The DNA for the CDR3 is TGTGCCATCAGGAGAGACACAGTGGGCAGTTCACCCCTCCACTTT. It is translated as CAIRRDTVGSSPLHF.

As regards this clonotype: A read error may account for a junction end that differs from germline. This sequence joins TRBV7-8 and TRBJ2-3, with 14 bases aligning to TRBD2. The length of the CDR3 is 15 residues. From germline, CDR1 is SGHVS and CDR2 FQNEAQ. Here the CDR3 reads CASTLGLAGENTQYF. DNA of the CDR3: TGTGCCAGCACCTTGGGACTAGCGGGAGAGAATACACAGTATTTT.

Details on this clonotype: The CDR3 does not end in the conserved phenylalanine or tryptophan, so this is likely a read error. The chain combines TRBV6-6 with TRBJ1-2; the D gene is possibly TRBD1 (6 bases). Germline V gene sequence: CDR1 MNHNY, CDR2 SVGAGI (reference sequence). V lost 9 bases and J lost 8, with 22 bases in between. The CDR3 is made up of 14 amino acids. The DNA for the CDR3 is TGTGCCAGTCGACCTACGGGGGGCAGGGAAGGCTACACCCTC. Translation gives CASRPTGGREGYTL.

In its sample, this clonotype was seen many times. V and J are TRBV29-1 and TRBJ1-1; possible D gene TRBD1, 5 bases. The CDR3 totals 12 residues. V was pared by 4 bases and J by 3 bases, with 9 bases between. Germline V gene sequence: CDR1 SQVTM, CDR2 ANQGSEA. DNA of the CDR3: TGCAGCGTTGGCAGGGTAGACACTGAAGCTTTCTTT. Amino acids: CSVGRVDTEAFF.

Ten or more counts support this clonotype. The genes are TRBV20-1 and TRBJ1-2; no clear D gene. Trimming took off 2 bases at V and 4 bases at J, with 14 bases between the two ends. This CDR3 is built from 14 residues. CDR1 DFQATT and CDR2 SNEGSKA come from the germline V gene (reference sequence). The CDR3 DNA sequence: TGCAGTGCTAGATACGGAGTATTGAGCTATGGCTACACCTTC. It yields the protein CSARYGVLSYGYTF.

About this clonotype itself: A junction boundary mismatches the germline segment, possibly from a read error. The V call is TRBV6-5, the J call TRBJ1-6; possibly TRBD1 for D (5 bases). CDR1 is MNHEY and CDR2 is SVGAGI in the germline V gene. CDR3 size: 17 residues. The CDR3 spells CASSYSNSAGGNSPLHF. The DNA for the CDR3 is TGTGCTAGCAGTTACTCAAACAGCGCCGGGGGAAATTCACCCCTCCACTTT.

The V gene is TRBV11-2, the J gene TRBJ2-2, with D possibly being TRBD2 (5 bases). The CDR3 is 15 amino acids. Germline lookup yields CDR1 SGHAT and CDR2 FQNNGV. The CDR3 DNA is TGTTCCAACAGTCCATGGACTCCGAACACCGGGGAGCTGTTTTTT. Translating it yields CSNSPWTPNTGELFF.

This clonotype was counted many times. The chain links TRBV6-6 to TRBJ1-3; D gene uncertain. The germline V and J ends were trimmed by 7 bases and 4 bases, with 2 bases remaining between them. Germline lookup yields CDR1 MNHNY and CDR2 SVGAGI (reference sequence). The CDR3 is 10 residues long. The CDR3 is CASTGNTIYF. CDR3 DNA sequence: TGTGCCAGCACCGGAAACACCATATATTTT.

A word on this clonotype: A junction end diverges from the germline sequence, so it may reflect a read error. The chain uses TRBV4-3 and TRBJ2-7, with unresolved D. Germline lookup yields CDR1 LGHNA and CDR2 YSLEER. The CDR3 loop spans 15 amino acids. CDR3 nucleotides: TGCGCCAGCAGTCAAGATGTTTCCAGTTCCTACGTGCAGTACTTC. Protein: CASSQDVSSSYVQYF.